Listed below are T cell receptor beta chains from one sample, sequenced in a study of PD-L1 blockade in urothelial cancer. Using immunoSEQ multiplex PCR, the repertoire was profiled, and TCRdb retains in-frame clones only, with some absent. The sample holds about 120,000 clones, roughly 91% seen once. This material consisted of PBMCs, taken around atezolizumab (anti-PD-L1) treatment. Receptor source: a man in his sixties with urothelial cancer. CDR3s include the opening cysteine and the closing phenylalanine or tryptophan. The order of the fields is CDR3 DNA, CDR3 protein, D gene, V gene, clone size, J gene. D genes are given only for firm matches. Some rows have no size entry. The others give once, few or many, or a class for an expanded clone.

TGTGCCAGCAGCTCGACAGGCATGAACACTGAAGCTTTCTTT,CASSSTGMNTEAFF,.,TRBV7-3,.,TRBJ1-1
TGCGCCAGCAGCCAACCAGCAGGGGCTGGAAACACCATATATTTT,CASSQPAGAGNTIYF,.,TRBV4-1,.,TRBJ1-3
TGTGCCAGCAGTTTCCGGGACAGGGGGCCCACCGGGGAGCTGTTTTTT,CASSFRDRGPTGELFF,TRBD1,TRBV28,.,TRBJ2-2
TGCGCCAGCAGCTTGGCCCTTCACAATGAGCAGTTCTTC,CASSLALHNEQFF,.,TRBV5-1,.,TRBJ2-1
TGTGCCACCAGCAGAGTTCCGGATGAGCAGTTCTTC,CATSRVPDEQFF,.,TRBV15,.,TRBJ2-1
TGTGCCAGCATTCAGGCCCTACGATGGAACTATGGCTACACCTTC,CASIQALRWNYGYTF,.,TRBV6-1,.,TRBJ1-2
TGTGCCAGCAGCCCTCGGACAGATACAATTTCCTACAATGAGCAGTTCTTC,CASSPRTDTISYNEQFF,.,TRBV11-2,few,TRBJ2-1
TGTGCCAGCAGCTCGGGTGAGGCCCAGCAGTTCTTC,CASSSGEAQQFF,.,TRBV11-3,.,TRBJ2-1
TGTGCCAGCAGCTTAGTCGGGGGGCCGGGCACCGGGGAGCTGTTTTTT,CASSLVGGPGTGELFF,.,TRBV11-3,.,TRBJ2-2
TGTGCCAGCAGCTTCCTCGGGACTAGCGGGGGTCGGGAGACCCAGTACTTC,CASSFLGTSGGRETQYF,TRBD2,TRBV5-8,.,TRBJ2-5
TGTGCCAGCAGCTGGGGAGGGGGTGGGGCCAACGTCCTGACTTTC,CASSWGGGGANVLTF,.,TRBV5-4,.,TRBJ2-6
TGTGCCAGCAGCTTAGAGGAGTTCTCCTACGAGCAGTACTTC,CASSLEEFSYEQYF,.,TRBV11-2,.,TRBJ2-7
TGCGCCAGCAGCCCAGGACAGGGTCCAGAGCCCCAGCATTTT,CASSPGQGPEPQHF,TRBD1,TRBV5-1,.,TRBJ1-5
TGTGCCAGCAGCGCAAGGGGGGGTAGCGGGATAGTAAGGAATGAGCAGTTCTTC,CASSARGGSGIVRNEQFF,TRBD2,TRBV7-3,.,TRBJ2-1
TGTGCCAGCAGCTTAGGGTCCGACAGGGACGAGCAGTACTTC,CASSLGSDRDEQYF,TRBD1,TRBV7-9,.,TRBJ2-7
TGTGCAAGTCGCTTTGGGGGCTTTGGTATTGAGATTTACAATGAGCAGTTCTTC,CASRFGGFGIEIYNEQFF,.,TRBV12-2,.,TRBJ2-1
TGTGCCAGCGGGACAGGGTGGGCCTACGAGCAGTACTTC,CASGTGWAYEQYF,TRBD1,TRBV19,.,TRBJ2-7
TGTGCCAGCAGACAAGGGACAGGGACAGATACGCAGTATTTT,CASRQGTGTDTQYF,TRBD1,TRBV6-5,.,TRBJ2-3
TGTGCCAGCAGTCCGGACACCGGGGAGCTGTTTTTT,CASSPDTGELFF,.,TRBV27,.,TRBJ2-2
TGTGCCAGCAGCCCCAGCGGGGGGGCCCTTGGTACGCAGTATTTT,CASSPSGGALGTQYF,TRBD2,TRBV4-2,once,TRBJ2-3
TGCGCCAGCAGCCAAGAGGCCGGGGGGACAGGGCGTTTTGAAGCTTTCTTT,CASSQEAGGTGRFEAFF,TRBD1,TRBV4-1,once,TRBJ1-1
TGTGCCAGCAGTCGACAGGGGCCTGAGCCCCAGCATTTT,CASSRQGPEPQHF,TRBD1,TRBV6-1,.,TRBJ1-5
TGTGCCAGCAGGACGGGACAGCTGAACACTGAAGCTTTCTTT,CASRTGQLNTEAFF,TRBD1,TRBV27,.,TRBJ1-1
TGCGCCAGCAGCTCCGTCAGGGGGGACAATGAGCAGTTCTTC,CASSSVRGDNEQFF,.,TRBV5-1,.,TRBJ2-1
TGTGCCAGGGGACGGCGGGAGGGCCTCTGGGAGACCCAGTACTTC,CARGRREGLWETQYF,TRBD2,TRBV5-4,.,TRBJ2-5
TGTGCCAGCTCGGAGTACACTGAAGCTTTCTTT,CASSEYTEAFF,.,TRBV2,.,TRBJ1-1
TGTGCCAGCAGCGCCGGACAGTATTTTCAGTACTTC,CASSAGQYFQYF,.,TRBV5-5,.,TRBJ2-4
TGTGCCAGCACCTTCAGCGGGGGATGGGGCGAGCAGTACTTC,CASTFSGGWGEQYF,TRBD2,TRBV6-5,.,TRBJ2-7
TGTGCCAGCAGCCCGGTCGGCGGGGACACAGATACGCAGTATTTT,CASSPVGGDTDTQYF,.,TRBV4-2,.,TRBJ2-3
TGCGCCAGCAACATAGGGGGGGACACTGAAGCTTTCTTT,CASNIGGDTEAFF,.,TRBV5-1,.,TRBJ1-1
TGTGCAAGTCGCACGGGAGGGGGACAGCCCCAGCATTTT,CASRTGGGQPQHF,.,TRBV12-2,.,TRBJ1-5
TGTGCCAGCACTTTAGCGGGAAAGGGCTACGAGCAGTACTTC,CASTLAGKGYEQYF,TRBD2,TRBV6-6,.,TRBJ2-7
TGTGCCAGCGGGAGGCTGGGTAATGAGCAGTTCTTC,CASGRLGNEQFF,.,TRBV2,.,TRBJ2-1
TGCGCCAGCAGCCAAGATAAGAGTCCCGAGCAGTACTTC,CASSQDKSPEQYF,.,TRBV4-1,.,TRBJ2-7
TGTGCCAGCAGCGCTAGCGGGGGGGCAAACACCGGGGAGCTGTTTTTT,CASSASGGANTGELFF,TRBD2,TRBV9,.,TRBJ2-2
TGTGCCAGCAGCGTCTCGGGTCCGACCGGGGAGCTGTTTTTT,CASSVSGPTGELFF,.,TRBV9,few,TRBJ2-2
TGTGCCAGCAGCTTAGCGGGAGGTCACAATGAGCAGTTCTTC,CASSLAGGHNEQFF,TRBD2,TRBV9,few,TRBJ2-1
TGTGCCAGCTCCCTGGGACTGATCTCTGGAAACACCATATATTTT,CASSLGLISGNTIYF,.,TRBV18,.,TRBJ1-3